These 9 T cell receptor beta chains were all obtained from the same sample, sequenced in a study of blood T cell repertoires in COVID-19. Measured with immunoSEQ multiplex PCR; TCRdb has only the in-frame clones, and not every one. The profile covers approximately 500,000 clones, with roughly 89% appearing a single time and about 0.91% taken by the ten largest. Sample: peripheral blood. The receptor set was obtained from a man aged 18 to 35 with COVID-19, enrolled during active disease.

This sequence joins TRBV5-6 and TRBJ1-6; D call uncertain. The CDR3 loop spans 12 amino acids. Germline CDR1 is SGHDT and CDR2 is YYEEEE. Trimming stripped 0 bases from V and 9 bases from J, with 4 bases between. The DNA of the CDR3 is TGTGCCAGCAGCTTGGTATCTTCACCCCTCCACTTT. This sequence encodes CASSLVSSPLHF.

V usage is TRBV5-1 and J usage is TRBJ1-1, with a tentative D call TRBD1 (5 bases). This CDR3 contains 11 residues. The V and J ends lost 5 bases and 6 bases respectively, with 8 bases between them. Germline V gene sequence: CDR1 SGHRS, CDR2 YFSETQ. The chain's CDR3 is CASRQGPEAFF. The CDR3 region has the DNA TGCGCCAGCAGGCAGGGCCCTGAAGCTTTCTTT.

The chain is built from TRBV5-1 and TRBJ2-3, with 9 bases fitting TRBD2. The junction had 11 bases not matched to a gene; V was cut back by 0 bases and J by 6 bases. This CDR3 spans 17 amino acids. CDR1 is SGHRS, CDR2 YFSETQ, per germline. CDR3 DNA: TGCGCCAGCAGCTTGGAACCCGGGACTAGCTGGTCGGATACGCAGTATTTT. Translating gives CASSLEPGTSWSDTQYF.

This chain links TRBV6-6 with TRBJ1-4; no reliable D call. This CDR3 comprises 11 residues. The V gene's germline CDR1 is MNHNY and CDR2 SVGAGI (reference sequence). V shed 5 bases and J shed 10 bases, with 8 bases lying between them. CDR3 loop: CASSPSRKLFF. The DNA for the CDR3 is TGTGCCAGCAGTCCCTCTCGAAAACTGTTTTTT.

The chain is built from TRBV7-8 and TRBJ2-2, with 9 bases aligning to TRBD2. CDR1 and CDR2 (germline): SGHVS, FQNEAQ. The V gene end was trimmed by 8 bases and the J gene end by 5 bases; junction bases not matched to a gene: 12. The CDR3 runs 16 residues. CDR3: CASDIRASGTTGELFF. In DNA, the CDR3 is TGTGCCAGCGACATACGGGCTAGCGGGACGACCGGGGAGCTGTTTTTT.

This clone was counted once. J is TRBJ2-3 and V is TRBV19; 10 nucleotides match TRBD2. Germline CDR1 LNHDA, CDR2 SQIVND (reference sequence). The junction had 12 bases not matched to a gene; V was cut back by 4 bases and J by 2 bases. The CDR3 runs 18 residues. The CDR3 DNA reads TGTGCCAGTAGTACCGCTCTTACTAGCGGGGCCGACACAGATACGCAGTATTTT. Translated: CASSTALTSGADTDTQYF. The variable domain in full, with the rest retrieved from reference TRBV19 and TRBJ2-3, is DGGITQSPKYLFRKEGQNVTLSCEQNLNHDAMYWYRQDPGQGLRLIYYSQIVNDFQKGDIAEGYSVSREKKESFPLTVTSAQKNPTAFYLCASSTALTSGADTDTQYFGPGTRLTVL.

In its sample, this clone was seen once. The V gene is TRBV24-1, the J gene TRBJ2-3; D is unresolved. This CDR3 is built from 19 residues. Germline V CDR1 and CDR2: KGHDR, SFDVKD. V shed 2 bases and J shed 2 bases, with 22 bases lying between them. CDR3 sequence: CATSDYRLRQAPYTDTQYF. The DNA for the CDR3 is TGTGCCACCAGTGATTACCGCCTTAGGCAGGCGCCCTACACAGATACGCAGTATTTT.

The chain recombines TRBV19 with TRBJ1-2; 7 nucleotides agree with TRBD1. CDR3 length equals 15 residues. V gave up 3 bases and J gave up 3 bases; unmatched junction bases: 7. The germline V gene encodes CDR1 LNHDA and CDR2 SQIVND (reference sequence). This CDR3 is CASSMGWGQYYGYTF. CDR3 in DNA: TGTGCCAGTAGTATGGGGTGGGGACAGTACTATGGCTACACCTTC.

The J gene is TRBJ1-2, the V gene TRBV18; 7 bases align to TRBD1. The V and J ends lost 6 bases and 4 bases, in that order; junction bases with no gene match: 17. CDR1 KGHSH and CDR2 LQKENI come from the germline V gene. This CDR3 region has 17 residues. The CDR3 DNA reads TGTGCCAGCTCCCCCACACGGCTCCGGGACAGTTCCTATGGCTACACCTTC. Protein product: CASSPTRLRDSSYGYTF.